These 25 T cell receptor beta chains share one sample of origin, sequenced in a study of blood T cell repertoires in COVID-19. Sequencing used immunoSEQ multiplex PCR; TCRdb keeps in-frame clones, though not all of them. The table includes around 45,000 clones, about 90% detected once. The sample consisted of peripheral blood. The receptors originated from a man in his 70s with active COVID-19.

The rearrangement joins TRBV6-6 to TRBJ1-1; TRBD1 aligns across 11 bases. V shed 6 bases and J 3 bases; nucleotides not matched to a gene: 0. Germline lookup yields CDR1 MNHNY and CDR2 SVGAGI (reference sequence). CDR3 length: 13 amino acids. The CDR3: CASRGQGDTEAFF. As DNA, the CDR3 is TGTGCCAGCAGGGGACAGGGGGACACTGAAGCTTTCTTT.

Only a few counts were recorded for this clone. The V and J genes are TRBV7-9 and TRBJ1-2; 8 positions match TRBD1. V lost 8 bases and J lost 5; bases outside the gene matches: 1. There are 11 residues in the CDR3. CDR1 SEHNR and CDR2 FQNEAQ come from the germline V gene (reference sequence). The CDR3 sequence is CASGQGYGYTF. DNA for the CDR3: TGTGCCAGCGGACAGGGTTATGGCTACACCTTC.

The chain carries TRBV4-1 and TRBJ2-7; 9 bases fit TRBD1. CDR1 is MGHRA and CDR2 is YSYEKL in the germline V gene. The trim removed 2 bases at V and 6 bases at J, leaving 11 bases unmatched. The CDR3 has 16 amino acids. The CDR3 sequence: CASSQYFQGQGGEQYF. The CDR3 DNA reads as TGCGCCAGCAGCCAATATTTCCAGGGACAGGGTGGCGAGCAGTACTTC.

V gene TRBV18 combines with J gene TRBJ1-4; TRBD1 matches 8 bases. Unmatched junction bases numbered 7, after V lost 6 bases and J lost 4 bases. The CDR3 runs 15 residues. Per the germline V gene, CDR1 is KGHSH and CDR2 is LQKENI. This CDR3 reads CASSQGTGDNEKLFF. The CDR3 coding sequence is TGTGCCAGCTCGCAGGGGACAGGAGATAATGAAAAACTGTTTTTT.

The chain recombines TRBV6-6 with TRBJ2-7, with D possibly being TRBD2 (6 bases). Between the trimmed V and J ends, which lost 4 bases and 7 bases, there was a span of 11 bases. The CDR3 covers 12 residues. Germline CDR1 and CDR2: MNHNY and SVGAGI (reference sequence). Here the CDR3 reads CASSFRGVEQYF. CDR3 sequence (DNA): TGTGCCAGCAGTTTCCGCGGGGTAGAGCAGTACTTC.

The genes are TRBV2 and TRBJ2-7, with TRBD1 identical over 8 bases. Germline CDR1 and CDR2: SNHLY and FYNNEI. J was trimmed by 5 bases and V by 6 bases; bases with no gene match: 9. This CDR3 has 14 amino acids. The DNA of the CDR3 is TGTGCCAGCAGCCCTCGGACAGGGAGCAACGAGCAGTACTTC. Amino acids: CASSPRTGSNEQYF.

The chain employs TRBV29-1 and TRBJ2-7; 11 bases are a match to TRBD1. The CDR3 extends over 15 amino acids. The germline gives CDR1 SQVTM, CDR2 ANQGSEA. V trimming: 3 bases; J trimming: 4 bases; junction bases outside the gene matches: 8. The CDR3 sequence is CSVEAGTGGWYEQYF. The CDR3 region has the DNA TGCAGCGTTGAGGCCGGGACAGGGGGATGGTACGAGCAGTACTTC.

V and J are TRBV7-2 and TRBJ2-3; weak D call: TRBD2 (5 bases). This CDR3 comprises 13 residues. The germline V gene encodes CDR1 SGHTA and CDR2 FQGNSA. V gave up 3 bases and J gave up 4 bases, with 8 bases separating them. CDR3 region: CASSFVGADTQYF. CDR3 nucleotide sequence: TGTGCCAGCAGCTTTGTGGGAGCAGATACGCAGTATTTT. Full variable domain (outside the CDR3, taken from reference TRBV7-2 and TRBJ2-3): GAGVSQSPSNKVTEKGKDVELRCDPISGHTALYWYRQSLGQGLEFLIYFQGNSAPDKSGLPSDRFSAERTGGSVSTLTIQRTQQEDSAVYLCASSFVGADTQYFGPGTRLTVL.

The chain has TRBV5-6 and TRBJ2-7; 8 bases are a match to TRBD1. The CDR3 consists of 17 residues. Germline V gene sequence: CDR1 SGHDT, CDR2 YYEEEE. V gave up 0 bases and J gave up 0 bases; unmatched junction bases: 8. CDR3: CASSLGPGGRGSYEQYF. The CDR3 coding sequence is TGTGCCAGCAGCTTGGGGCCAGGGGGCCGGGGCTCCTACGAGCAGTACTTC.

J is TRBJ2-4 and V is TRBV12-3 or TRBV12-4, with a possible D match to TRBD2 (5 bases). The CDR3 sequence is 13 residues long. V lost 4 bases and J 8 bases, leaving 12 bases between the germline ends. The CDR3 spells CASSYPNGDIQYF. As DNA, the CDR3 is TGTGCCAGCAGTTATCCGAACGGGGACATTCAGTACTTC.

The chain recombines TRBV6-5 with TRBJ1-6; D perhaps matches TRBD1 (5 bases). This CDR3 has 15 residues. Germline V gives CDR1 MNHEY, CDR2 SVGAGI. V lost 4 bases to trimming and J lost 5 bases, with 12 bases between them. The CDR3 loop reads CASSSETVNNSPLHF. DNA for the CDR3: TGTGCCAGCAGTTCCGAGACAGTTAATAATTCACCCCTCCACTTT.

CDR3 bases: TGTGCCAGTAGTACCCGGGACAGCCTATTCAATCAGCCCCAGCATTTT. It yields the protein CASSTRDSLFNQPQHF. The V and J genes are TRBV19 and TRBJ1-5; 7 bases line up with TRBD1. The CDR3 loop spans 16 amino acids. Germline trimming cut 4 bases from V and 3 bases from J; bases unmatched to any gene: 9. Germline CDR1 and CDR2: LNHDA and SQIVND (reference sequence).

This chain links TRBV2 with TRBJ1-1; D remains unclear. The CDR3 contains 11 residues. Germline lookup yields CDR1 SNHLY and CDR2 FYNNEI. Trimming removed 6 bases at V and 7 bases at J, with 9 bases between. CDR3 region: CASSLLNEAFF. The CDR3 DNA is TGTGCCAGCAGCCTCCTAAATGAAGCTTTCTTT.

This chain's CDR3 is CASRTGSGRQNTEAFF. Here the CDR3 DNA reads TGTGCCAGCAGGACAGGGTCTGGACGCCAAAACACTGAAGCTTTCTTT. The chain employs TRBV5-4 and TRBJ1-1; 7 bases line up with TRBD1. The length of the CDR3 is 16 residues. Germline values: CDR1 SGHNT, CDR2 YYREEE (reference sequence). V shed 5 bases and J 2 bases; nucleotides not matched to a gene: 12.

This chain connects TRBV28 to TRBJ1-3; D not resolved. V lost 4 bases and J 0 bases, leaving 7 bases between the germline ends. The CDR3 has 14 amino acids. Germline V CDR1 and CDR2: MDHEN, SYDVKM. The CDR3 loop reads CASSSAVSGNTIYF. In DNA form, the CDR3 reads TGTGCCAGCAGTTCTGCAGTCTCTGGAAACACCATATATTTT.

The chain couples TRBV7-8 to TRBJ2-5; 7 bases are a match to TRBD2. The CDR3 length is 15 residues. The V segment lost 5 bases and the J segment 5 bases; nucleotides outside the gene matches: 11. Germline-derived CDR1 and CDR2 are SGHVS and FQNEAQ. CDR3 in amino acids: CASSPGGGIRETQYF. The CDR3 DNA reads as TGTGCCAGCAGCCCGGGGGGAGGGATCCGGGAGACCCAGTACTTC.

The CDR3 DNA is TGTGCCAGCAGCCAAAGCGCAGTCGGGGGGGAGACCCAGTACTTC. Protein product: CASSQSAVGGETQYF. The rearrangement links TRBV14 to TRBJ2-5; TRBD2 matches 7 bases. The V gene end was trimmed by 2 bases and the J gene end by 5 bases; junction bases not matched to a gene: 8. The CDR3 sequence is 15 residues long. The germline CDR1 and CDR2 sequences are SGHDN and FVKESK.

J is TRBJ2-7 and V is TRBV4-1, with 8 bases aligning to TRBD1. After removal of 1 base from V and 7 bases from J, the junction contained 15 bases not matched to a gene. Germline V gene lookup returns CDR1 MGHRA and CDR2 YSYEKL. The CDR3 sequence is 17 residues long. The CDR3 region has the DNA TGCGCCAGCAGCCAAGTACTCTCAGGACAGGGCTTCGGGGAGCAGTACTTC. Translation: CASSQVLSGQGFGEQYF.

This chain connects TRBV6-5 to TRBJ2-3; weak D call: TRBD2 (5 bases). Germline CDR1 is MNHEY and CDR2 is SVGAGI. The CDR3 contains 13 residues. V was clipped by 8 bases and J by 0 bases, with 9 bases between them. CDR3 amino acids: CASGRTSTDTQYF. DNA for the CDR3: TGTGCCAGCGGACGGACTAGCACAGATACGCAGTATTTT.

The V and J genes are TRBV10-3 and TRBJ2-7; D is ambiguous. Germline V gene data show CDR1 as ENHRY and CDR2 as SYGVKD. CDR3 length equals 13 residues. The V gene lost 0 bases and the J gene lost 4 bases, with 7 bases spanning the gap. This chain's CDR3 is CAISESVRYEQYF. In nucleotides, the CDR3 is TGTGCCATCAGTGAGTCGGTTAGATACGAGCAGTACTTC.

The rearrangement uses TRBV6-1 and TRBJ1-6; a possible D gene is TRBD1 (6 bases). Germline V gene data show CDR1 as MNHNS and CDR2 as SASEGT. The CDR3 has 15 amino acids. The V end was cut by 2 bases, the J end by 4 bases, with 9 bases between. The CDR3 loop reads CASSESQGYNSPLHF. DNA for the CDR3: TGTGCCAGCAGTGAATCCCAGGGGTATAATTCACCCCTCCACTTT.

The J gene is TRBJ1-1, the V gene TRBV3-1 (or the pseudogene TRBV3-2); D is perhaps TRBD1 (5 bases). Looked up from germline, CDR1 is LGHDT and CDR2 is YNNKEL (reference sequence). V was cut by 4 bases and J by 1 base, with 19 bases left in between. The CDR3 extends over 17 amino acids. CDR3 residues: CASSPYLTGAANTEAFF. DNA of the CDR3: TGTGCCAGCAGCCCCTACTTAACAGGCGCTGCGAACACTGAAGCTTTCTTT.

The rearrangement joins TRBV19 to TRBJ2-3, with D possibly matching TRBD2 (5 bases). The germline V gene encodes CDR1 LNHDA and CDR2 SQIVND (reference sequence). CDR3 length: 17 residues. V lost 3 bases to trimming and J lost 0 bases, with 16 bases between them. The CDR3 loop reads CASSILRGDSSTDTQYF. CDR3 nucleotide sequence: TGTGCCAGTAGTATCCTCCGGGGAGATTCCAGCACAGATACGCAGTATTTT.

The chain links TRBV9 to TRBJ1-4, with 7 bases identical to TRBD1. V was clipped by 3 bases and J by 3 bases; unmatched bases: 5. The germline V gene encodes CDR1 SGDLS and CDR2 YYNGEE. This CDR3 has 15 residues. The CDR3 loop reads CASSAQTGPNEKLFF. The CDR3 region has the DNA TGTGCCAGCAGCGCCCAGACAGGGCCTAATGAAAAACTGTTTTTT.

The chain couples TRBV27 to TRBJ2-2; D is unresolved. This CDR3 comprises 13 residues. The V end was cut by 5 bases, the J end by 6 bases, with 10 bases between. The germline CDR1 and CDR2 sequences are MNHEY and SMNVEV (reference sequence). In DNA, the CDR3 is TGTGCCAGCAGTCCGAATGGCCCCGGGGAGCTGTTTTTT. It yields the protein CASSPNGPGELFF.